This T cell receptor beta chain was sequenced during a study of T cell responses to AZD1222 COVID-19 vaccine. Study summary: Investigators merged groups given second doses at roughly 4 or roughly 12 weeks.

There are 13 residues in the CDR3. V was cut by 2 bases and J by 2 bases, with 7 bases left in between. The germline V gene has CDR1 SGHDT and CDR2 YYEEEE. With regard to this clone: No antigen is known for it.

Sequencing used immunoSEQ multiplex PCR; TCRdb keeps in-frame clones, though not all of them. The sample records about 140,000 clones, roughly 88% being singletons. Study-level points and caveats: Recipients of AZD1222 seropositive at baseline numbered only five or six. Clonal diversity may have been underestimated in mostly white British donors. It was only after the peak T cell response that any repertoires were sampled.

This receptor was identified in an adult in good health. The input for sequencing was peripheral blood, taken on day 0 of AZD1222 vaccination. The rearrangement joins TRBV5-6 to TRBJ2-5; no clear D gene. CDR3 bases: TGTGCCAGCAGCTTATTAGAGCAAGAGACCCAGTACTTC. Translating gives CASSLLEQETQYF.